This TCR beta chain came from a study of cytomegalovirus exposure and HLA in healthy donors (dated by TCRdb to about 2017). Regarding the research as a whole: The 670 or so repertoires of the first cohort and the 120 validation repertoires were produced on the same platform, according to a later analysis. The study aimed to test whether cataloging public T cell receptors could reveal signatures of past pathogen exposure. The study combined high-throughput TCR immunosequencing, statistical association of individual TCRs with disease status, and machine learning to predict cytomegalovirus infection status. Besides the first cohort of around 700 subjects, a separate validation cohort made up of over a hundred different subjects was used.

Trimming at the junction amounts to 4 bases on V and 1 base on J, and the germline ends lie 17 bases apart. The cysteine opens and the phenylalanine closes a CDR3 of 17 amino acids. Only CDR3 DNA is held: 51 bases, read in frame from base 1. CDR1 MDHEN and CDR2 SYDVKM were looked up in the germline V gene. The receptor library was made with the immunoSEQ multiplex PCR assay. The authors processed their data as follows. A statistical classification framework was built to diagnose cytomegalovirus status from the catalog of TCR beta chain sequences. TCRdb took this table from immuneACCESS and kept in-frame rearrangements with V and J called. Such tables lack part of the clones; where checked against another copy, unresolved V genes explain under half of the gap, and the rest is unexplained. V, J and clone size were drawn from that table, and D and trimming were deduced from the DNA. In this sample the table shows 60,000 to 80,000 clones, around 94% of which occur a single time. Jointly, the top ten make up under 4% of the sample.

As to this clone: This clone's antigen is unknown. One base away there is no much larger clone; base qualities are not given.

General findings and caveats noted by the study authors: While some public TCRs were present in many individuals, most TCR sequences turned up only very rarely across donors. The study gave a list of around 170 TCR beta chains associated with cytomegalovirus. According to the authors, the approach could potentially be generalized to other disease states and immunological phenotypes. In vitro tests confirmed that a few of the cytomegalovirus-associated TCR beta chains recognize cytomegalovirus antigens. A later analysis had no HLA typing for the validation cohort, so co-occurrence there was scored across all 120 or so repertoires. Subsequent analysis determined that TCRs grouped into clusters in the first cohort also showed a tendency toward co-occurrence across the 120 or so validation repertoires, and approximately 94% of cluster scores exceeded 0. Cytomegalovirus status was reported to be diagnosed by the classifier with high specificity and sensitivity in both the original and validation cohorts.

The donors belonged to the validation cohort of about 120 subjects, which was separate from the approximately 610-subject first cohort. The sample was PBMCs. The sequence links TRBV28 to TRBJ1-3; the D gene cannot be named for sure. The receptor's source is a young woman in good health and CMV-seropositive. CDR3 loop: CASSWTHGVGSGNTIYF. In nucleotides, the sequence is TGTGCCAGCAGTTGGACCCACGGGGTCGGATCTGGAAACACCATATATTTT.